This note documents a single T cell receptor (beta chain) sequence. The antigen is not known. The trim removed 4 bases at V and 1 base at J, leaving 6 bases unmatched. Germline assignment: CDR1 SGHRS and CDR2 YFSETQ. The CDR3 has 15 residues. This record comes from a study of identifying expanded T cells in peripheral blood. Collection occurred without any documented infections or immune events in donors. Points from the study as a whole: Across healthy donors, higher total template counts meant significantly greater approximately two-week count variance. Over around two and four weeks, about 17 and 20 clones changed, versus around 1.3 between replicates.

Repertoires were generated with immunoSEQ multiplex PCR, while TCRdb's copy carries only in-frame clones and drops some. The profile shows about 130,000 clones, approximately 86% of them singletons. Sequencing input: blood. The source is a person aged 18-70 years in good health. V gene TRBV5-1 combines with J gene TRBJ1-1; TRBD1 agrees at 8 bases. CDR3 amino acids: CASSRETGENTEAFF. In nucleotides, the CDR3 is TGCGCCAGCAGCCGGGAGACAGGGGAGAACACTGAAGCTTTCTTT.